Listed below are T cell receptor beta chains from one sample, sequenced in a study of T-cell reconstitution after alpha-beta-depleted transplantation in children. TCRdb itself ran the PCR reads through MiXCR, one entry per CDR3 protein. The sample lists 450,000 to 600,000 distinct CDR3 sequences, more than 9% seen once, with 2% to 2.5% in the top ten. The specimen comprised PBMCs, sampled before TCRalphabeta/CD19-depleted stem cell transplant. Source of these receptors: a child aged 2 to 9 with inherited bone marrow failure, due to receive a stem cell transplant. CDR3s include the opening cysteine and the closing phenylalanine or tryptophan. A D gene is named only where the DNA matches it firmly. Only part of the rows carry a size: once, few, many, or a class if the clone is expanded.

TRBJ2-6	few	TRBV19	TRBD2	14	TGTGCCAGTAACTCGGGAGGTGGGGCCAACGTCCTGACTTTC	CASNSGGGANVLTF
TRBJ2-1	-	TRBV7-8	TRBD2	18	TGTGCCAGCAGCTTCCGACCCTTACTAGCGGGAGTGGTGAATGAGCAGTTCTTC	CASSFRPLLAGVVNEQFF
TRBJ2-7	few	TRBV30	TRBD2	17	TGTGCCTGGAGTCTCGTACTCTCACTAGCGGGAGGGGACGAGCAGTACTTC	CAWSLVLSLAGGDEQYF
TRBJ2-6	few	TRBV19	TRBD1	20	TGTGCCAGTAGTATAGTGGGACAGGGGTTTACTACCTCTGGGGCCAACGTCCTGACTTTC	CASSIVGQGFTTSGANVLTF
TRBJ2-7	few	TRBV30	-	12	TGTGCCGGGGGTCACGGCGGGTACGAGCAGTACTTC	CAGGHGGYEQYF
TRBJ1-4	many	TRBV7-9	TRBD1	16	TGTGCCAGCAGCTTAAGACCCGGACAGGTTAATGAAAAACTGTTTTTT	CASSLRPGQVNEKLFF
TRBJ2-2	many	TRBV5-5	TRBD2	16	TGTGCCAGCAGCCCCAGTCTAGCGGGAAACACCGGGGAGCTGTTTTTT	CASSPSLAGNTGELFF
TRBJ2-7	few	TRBV2	-	15	TGTGCCAGCAGTGAAAGAGAACTAGGTCCCTACGAGCAGTACTTC	CASSERELGPYEQYF
TRBJ2-7	many	TRBV6-5	-	13	TGTGCCAGCAGTTACGAGATTACGTCCGAGCAGTACTTC	CASSYEITSEQYF
TRBJ1-1	many	TRBV4-1	-	15	TGCGCCAGCAGCCCAAGGGACCTCAGGAACACTGAAGCTTTCTTT	CASSPRDLRNTEAFF
TRBJ2-3	many	TRBV21-1	-	18	TGTGCCAGCAGCCCCTCTGGGGCCGTTCGAGGACACACAGATACGCAGTATTTT	CASSPSGAVRGHTDTQYF
TRBJ2-2	many	TRBV3-1	-	15	TGTGCCAGCAGCCAAGAGGAACTGAACACCGGGGAGCTGTTTTTT	CASSQEELNTGELFF
TRBJ2-7	few	TRBV6-2/TRBV6-3	TRBD2	20	TGTGCCAGCTCTAGGGCGGGGGACCTTCTAGCGGGTGTGAGCTCCTACGAGCAGTACTTC	CASSRAGDLLAGVSSYEQYF
TRBJ2-3	many	TRBV20-1	-	14	TGCAGTAGGAAAGACAGGCTTCCTTCAGATACGCAGTATTTT	CSRKDRLPSDTQYF
TRBJ2-7	many	TRBV20-1	-	18	TGCAGTGCTAGAGATCAGGGGGAAGCGGGAGAAATCTACTACGAGCAGTACTTC	CSARDQGEAGEIYYEQYF
TRBJ2-1	few	TRBV20-1	TRBD2	17	TGCAGTGTTGATGGGACTAGCGGGATCAGTGCCTACAATGAGCAGTTCTTC	CSVDGTSGISAYNEQFF
TRBJ2-1	many	TRBV10-3	-	13	TGTGCCATCAAAGGGTATAACGACAATGAGCAGTTCTTC	CAIKGYNDNEQFF
TRBJ2-3	many	TRBV5-6	TRBD1	17	TGTGCCAGCAGCGGGGCCGGGACAGGGGGCGTAACAGATACGCAGTATTTT	CASSGAGTGGVTDTQYF
TRBJ1-2	-	TRBV2	TRBD1	14	TGTGCCAGCAGTAAAGACAGGGGGAACTATGGCTACACCTTC	CASSKDRGNYGYTF
TRBJ2-7	few	TRBV7-2	-	13	TGTGCCAGCAGCTTAGAAGGATGGGGCGAGCAGTACTTC	CASSLEGWGEQYF
TRBJ2-7	few	TRBV28	-	13	TGTGCCAGCAGTTTTTGGCTAGTCTACGAGCAGTACTTC	CASSFWLVYEQYF
TRBJ2-5	-	TRBV12-3/TRBV12-4	-	13	TGTGCCAGCAGGCCCCGGGGGCGGGAGACCCAGTACTTC	CASRPRGRETQYF
TRBJ2-1	few	TRBV30	TRBD2	18	TGTGCCTGGACCTTGGGACTAGCGGGAGGGCCATCCTACAATGAGCAGTTCTTC	CAWTLGLAGGPSYNEQFF
TRBJ1-6	few	TRBV5-1	-	16	TGCGCCAGCAGCTTGCCGGGGGACGGGGGTACTTCACCCCTCCACTTT	CASSLPGDGGTSPLHF
TRBJ1-1	few	TRBV30	-	14	TGTGCCTGGAGTCCCACCGGTTGGAGGACTGAAGCTTTCTTT	CAWSPTGWRTEAFF
TRBJ1-4	many	TRBV5-1	-	16	TGCGCCAGCAGCGCGTCGGTCGGACGGATAAATGAAAAACTGTTTTTT	CASSASVGRINEKLFF
TRBJ2-1	-	TRBV3-1	-	12	TGTGCCAGCAGCGAAACAGGCGGTGAGCAGTTCTTC	CASSETGGEQFF
TRBJ2-7	few	TRBV19	-	12	TGTGCCAGTAGCTTTAATCTAGGGGAGCAGTACTTC	CASSFNLGEQYF
TRBJ2-7	few	TRBV30	-	12	TGTGCCTGGAGCGCGATAGGATACGAGCAGTACTTC	CAWSAIGYEQYF
TRBJ1-1	many	TRBV27	-	14	TGTGCCAGCGGCCTCCGGGCCTCGAACACTGAAGCTTTCTTT	CASGLRASNTEAFF
TRBJ2-7	many	TRBV27	TRBD2	17	TGTGCCAGCAGTTCTTTAATGGGACTAGCGTGGGCCTACGAGCAGTACTTC	CASSSLMGLAWAYEQYF
TRBJ1-4	-	TRBV28	TRBD1	13	TGTGCCAGCGGGGACAGCCTTAATGAAAAACTGTTTTTT	CASGDSLNEKLFF
TRBJ1-3	many	TRBV29-1	TRBD1	16	TGCAGCGTCGAATGGACAGGGAGCTCATCTGGAAACACCATATATTTT	CSVEWTGSSSGNTIYF
TRBJ2-1	many	TRBV7-9	-	15	TGTGCCAGCAGCTTAGCGAGGCTACGGGGTCATGAGCAGTTCTTC	CASSLARLRGHEQFF
TRBJ2-7	many	TRBV5-6	-	12	TGTGCCAGCAGCTTAGGCGCTTCCGAGCAGTACTTC	CASSLGASEQYF
TRBJ2-7	few	TRBV6-5	-	16	TGTGCCAGCAGATCCTCGCGGGACACTTACTCCTACGAGCAGTACTTC	CASRSSRDTYSYEQYF
TRBJ2-2	many	TRBV2	TRBD2	15	TGTGCCAGCAGTGGTAGCGGGAGACGGACCGGGGAGCTGTTTTTT	CASSGSGRRTGELFF
TRBJ2-1	many	TRBV6-5	TRBD2	15	TGTGCCAGCAGTTATGCGGGAGTGCCCTACAATGAGCAGTTCTTC	CASSYAGVPYNEQFF
TRBJ2-3	many	TRBV20-1	TRBD2	15	TGCAGTGCTAGAGTTGCTAGCGGGAACACAGATACGCAGTATTTT	CSARVASGNTDTQYF
TRBJ2-1	few	TRBV7-2	-	17	TGTGCCAGCAGCTTAGTGTTGGGACTCAACTCCTACAATGAGCAGTTCTTC	CASSLVLGLNSYNEQFF
TRBJ2-2	many	TRBV29-1	-	11	TGCAGCGTTGACCATCGCGGGGAGCTGTTTTTT	CSVDHRGELFF
TRBJ2-3	many	TRBV29-1	-	15	TGCAGCGTGCTTGGACAGTGGGCGTTGGCAGATACGCAGTATTTT	CSVLGQWALADTQYF
TRBJ2-5	-	TRBV18	-	12	TGTGCCAGCTCACCATCGAAAGAGACCCAGTACTTC	CASSPSKETQYF
TRBJ2-7	many	TRBV12-3/TRBV12-4	-	14	TGTGCCAGCAGTTTGAACGGAATTTCCTACGAGCAGTACTTC	CASSLNGISYEQYF
TRBJ1-4	many	TRBV7-9	-	15	TGTGCCAGCAGCTTATCGGGACGCACGTGGGAAAAACTGTTTTTT	CASSLSGRTWEKLFF
TRBJ1-2	many	TRBV28	-	14	TGTGCCAGCAGGGAAACCGGGACTGATTATGGCTACACCTTC	CASRETGTDYGYTF
TRBJ2-3	-	TRBV6-6	-	12	TGTGCCAGCAGCCCTGCTTCGGGAGTAGGATATTTT	CASSPASGVGYF
TRBJ2-1	few	TRBV5-4	-	16	TGTGCCAGCAGCTTGGATCCAGCGGCCTCCTACAATGAGCAGTTCTTC	CASSLDPAASYNEQFF
TRBJ2-3	once	TRBV11-2	-	16	TGTGCCAGCAGCTTAGTTGTCGGGCAGCCCACAGATACGCAGTATTTT	CASSLVVGQPTDTQYF
TRBJ2-3	many	TRBV3-1	-	17	TGTGCCAGCAGCCAAGACGGTACGGGTTGGGGCACAGATACGCAGTATTTT	CASSQDGTGWGTDTQYF
TRBJ1-5	many	TRBV20-1	-	11	TGCAGTGCCGTTGGCAATCAGCCCCAGCATTTT	CSAVGNQPQHF